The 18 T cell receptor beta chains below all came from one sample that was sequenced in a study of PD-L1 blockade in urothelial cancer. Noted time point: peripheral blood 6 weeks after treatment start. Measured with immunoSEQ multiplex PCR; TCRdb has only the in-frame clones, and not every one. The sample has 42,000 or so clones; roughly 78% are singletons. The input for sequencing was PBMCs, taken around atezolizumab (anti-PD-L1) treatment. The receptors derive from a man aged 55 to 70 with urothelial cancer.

The CDR3 nucleotides read TGCGCCAGCAGCCCCCAATCCCGAGGGAAAACCGGGGAGCTGTTTTTT. It translates to CASSPQSRGKTGELFF. The J gene is TRBJ2-2, the V gene TRBV4-1, with D tentatively TRBD2 (5 bases). The CDR3 covers 16 residues. Trimming left V 4 bases short and J 5 bases short, with 17 bases between. Germline CDR1 MGHRA, CDR2 YSYEKL.

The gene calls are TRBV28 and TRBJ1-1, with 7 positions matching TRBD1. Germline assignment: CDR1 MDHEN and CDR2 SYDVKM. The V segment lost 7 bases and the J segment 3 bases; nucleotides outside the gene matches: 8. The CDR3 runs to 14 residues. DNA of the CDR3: TGTGCCAGCAAAAAAGACAGGGTCTACACTGAAGCTTTCTTT. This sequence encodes CASKKDRVYTEAFF.

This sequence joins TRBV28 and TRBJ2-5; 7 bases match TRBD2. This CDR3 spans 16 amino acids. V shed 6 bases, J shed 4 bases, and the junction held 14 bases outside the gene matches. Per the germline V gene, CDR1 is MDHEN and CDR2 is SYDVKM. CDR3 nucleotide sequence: TGTGCCAGCAGACCCGGGACTATGGCCCTAGGAGAGACCCAGTACTTC. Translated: CASRPGTMALGETQYF. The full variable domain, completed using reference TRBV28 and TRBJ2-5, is DVKVTQSSRYLVKRTGEKVFLECVQDMDHENMFWYRQDPGLGLRLIYFSYDVKMKEKGDIPEGYSVSREKKERFSLILESASTNQTSMYLCASRPGTMALGETQYFGPGTRLLVL.

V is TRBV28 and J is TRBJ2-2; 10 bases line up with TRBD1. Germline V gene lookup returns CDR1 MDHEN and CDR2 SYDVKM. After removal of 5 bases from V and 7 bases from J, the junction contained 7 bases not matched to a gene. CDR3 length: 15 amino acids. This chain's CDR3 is CASSIGQGVDGELFF. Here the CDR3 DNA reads TGTGCCAGCAGTATCGGACAGGGGGTTGACGGGGAGCTGTTTTTT.

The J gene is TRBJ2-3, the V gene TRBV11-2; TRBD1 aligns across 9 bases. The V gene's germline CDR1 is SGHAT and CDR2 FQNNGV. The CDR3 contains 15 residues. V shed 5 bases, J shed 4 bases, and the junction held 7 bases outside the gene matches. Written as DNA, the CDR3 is TGTGCCAGCAGCACCGGGACAGGGCTTGCAGATACGCAGTATTTT. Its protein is CASSTGTGLADTQYF.

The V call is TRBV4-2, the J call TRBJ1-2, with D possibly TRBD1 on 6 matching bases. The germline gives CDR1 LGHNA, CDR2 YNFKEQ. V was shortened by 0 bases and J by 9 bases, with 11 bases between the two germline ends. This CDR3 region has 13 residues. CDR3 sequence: CASSQDEQGSYTF. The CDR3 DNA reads TGTGCCAGCAGCCAAGATGAACAGGGAAGCTACACCTTC.

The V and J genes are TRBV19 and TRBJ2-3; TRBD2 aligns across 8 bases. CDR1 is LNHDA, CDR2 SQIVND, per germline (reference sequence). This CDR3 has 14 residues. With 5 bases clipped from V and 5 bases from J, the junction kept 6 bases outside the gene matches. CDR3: CASSLAGGGDTQYF. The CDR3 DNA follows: TGTGCCAGTAGTCTGGCGGGGGGAGGAGATACGCAGTATTTT.

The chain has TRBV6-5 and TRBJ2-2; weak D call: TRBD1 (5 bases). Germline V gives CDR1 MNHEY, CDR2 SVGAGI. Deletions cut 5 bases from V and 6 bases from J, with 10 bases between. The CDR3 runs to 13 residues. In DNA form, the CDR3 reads TGTGCCAGCAGTCAACAGGTCCCCGGGGAGCTGTTTTTT. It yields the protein CASSQQVPGELFF.

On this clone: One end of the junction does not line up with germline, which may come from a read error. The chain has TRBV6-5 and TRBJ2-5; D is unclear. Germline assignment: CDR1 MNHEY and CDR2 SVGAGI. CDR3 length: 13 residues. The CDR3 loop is CASSYDPLETQYF. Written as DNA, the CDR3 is TGTGCCAGCAGTTACGACCCGTTAGAGACTCAGTACTTC.

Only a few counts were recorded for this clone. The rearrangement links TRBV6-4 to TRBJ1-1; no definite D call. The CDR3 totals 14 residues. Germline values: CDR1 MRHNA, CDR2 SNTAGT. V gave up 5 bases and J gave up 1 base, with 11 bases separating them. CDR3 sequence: CASSPNPGNTEAFF. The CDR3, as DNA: TGTGCCAGCAGTCCGAACCCCGGGAACACTGAAGCTTTCTTT.

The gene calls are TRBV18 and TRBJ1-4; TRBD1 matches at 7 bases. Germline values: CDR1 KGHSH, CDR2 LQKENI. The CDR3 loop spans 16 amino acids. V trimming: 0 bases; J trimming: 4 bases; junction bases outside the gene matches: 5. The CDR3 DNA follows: TGTGCCAGCTCACCACCTGACAGGGCGTTTAATGAAAAACTGTTTTTT. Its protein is CASSPPDRAFNEKLFF. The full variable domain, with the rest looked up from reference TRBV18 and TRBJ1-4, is NAGVMQNPRHLVRRRGQEARLRCSPMKGHSHVYWYRQLPEEGLKFMVYLQKENIIDESGMPKERFSAEFPKEGPSILRIQQVVRGDSAAYFCASSPPDRAFNEKLFFGSGTQLSVL.

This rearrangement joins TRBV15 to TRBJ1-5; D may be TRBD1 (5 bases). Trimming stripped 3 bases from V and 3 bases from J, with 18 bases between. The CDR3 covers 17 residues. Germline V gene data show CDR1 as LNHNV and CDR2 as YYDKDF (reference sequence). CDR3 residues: CATSRGEGPGLNQPQHF. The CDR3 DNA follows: TGTGCCACCAGCAGGGGGGAGGGGCCTGGGCTCAATCAGCCCCAGCATTTT.

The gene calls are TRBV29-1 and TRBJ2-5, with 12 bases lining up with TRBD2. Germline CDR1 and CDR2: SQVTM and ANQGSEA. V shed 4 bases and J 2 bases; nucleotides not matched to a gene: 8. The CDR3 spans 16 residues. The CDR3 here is CSVGRLAGELQETQYF. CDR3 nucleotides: TGCAGCGTTGGGCGACTAGCGGGAGAGTTGCAAGAGACCCAGTACTTC.

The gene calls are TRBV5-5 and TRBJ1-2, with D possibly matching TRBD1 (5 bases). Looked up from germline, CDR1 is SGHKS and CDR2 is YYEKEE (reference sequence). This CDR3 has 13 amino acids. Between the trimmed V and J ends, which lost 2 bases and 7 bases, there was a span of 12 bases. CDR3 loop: CASSFFQGGGYTF. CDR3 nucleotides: TGTGCCAGCAGCTTTTTCCAGGGAGGTGGCTACACCTTC.

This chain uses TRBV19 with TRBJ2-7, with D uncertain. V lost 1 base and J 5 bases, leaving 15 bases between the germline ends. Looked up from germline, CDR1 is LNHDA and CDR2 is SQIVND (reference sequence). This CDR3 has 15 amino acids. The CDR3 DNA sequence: TGTGCCAGTAGTATAGGACAAGGATTGGTCCACGAGCAGTACTTC. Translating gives CASSIGQGLVHEQYF.

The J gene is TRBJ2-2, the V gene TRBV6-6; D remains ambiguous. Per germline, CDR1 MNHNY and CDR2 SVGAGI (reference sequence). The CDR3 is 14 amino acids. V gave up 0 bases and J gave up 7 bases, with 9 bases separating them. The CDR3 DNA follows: TGTGCCAGCAGTTACTCCCTCAGACACGGGGAGCTGTTTTTT. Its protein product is CASSYSLRHGELFF.

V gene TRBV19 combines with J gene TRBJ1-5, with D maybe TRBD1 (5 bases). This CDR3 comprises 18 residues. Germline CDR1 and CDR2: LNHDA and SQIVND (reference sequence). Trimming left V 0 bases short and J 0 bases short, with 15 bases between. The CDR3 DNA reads TGTGCCAGTAGTATAGATAGGCGGACACAATATAGCAATCAGCCCCAGCATTTT. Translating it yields CASSIDRRTQYSNQPQHF.

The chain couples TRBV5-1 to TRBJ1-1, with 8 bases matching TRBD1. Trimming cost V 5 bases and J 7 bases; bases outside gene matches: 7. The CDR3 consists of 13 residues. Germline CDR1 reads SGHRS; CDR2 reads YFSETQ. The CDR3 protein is CASRVGTGREAFF. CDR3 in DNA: TGCGCCAGCAGAGTCGGGACAGGACGTGAAGCTTTCTTT. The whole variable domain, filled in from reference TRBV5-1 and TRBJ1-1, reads KAGVTQTPRYLIKTRGQQVTLSCSPISGHRSVSWYQQTPGQGLQFLFEYFSETQRNKGNFPGRFSGRQFSNSRSEMNVSTLELGDSALYLCASRVGTGREAFFGQGTRLTVV.